These 20 T cell receptor beta chains were sequenced from one sample in a study of T cells in Graves' hyperthyroidism and ophthalmopathy. TCR beta CDR3 region amplification was performed from RNA transcripts. The study used the HTBI primer set for a first-round RT-PCR of the TCR CDR3. One entry per CDR3 protein, called by TCRdb with MiXCR from the multiplex PCR reads. The repertoire consists of a few hundred thousand distinct CDR3 sequences, with roughly an eighth occurring once and the leading ten covering about 5%. The sample taken for sequencing was blood. All receptors come from a woman younger than 35 with Graves' hyperthyroidism.

This clonotype was counted ten times or more. The chain employs TRBV13 and TRBJ2-3, with TRBD2 matching over 10 bases. V shed 5 bases and J 4 bases; nucleotides not matched to a gene: 9. CDR1 is PRHDT, CDR2 FYEKMQ, per germline (reference sequence). This CDR3 comprises 16 residues. For the CDR3, the DNA is TGTGCCAGCAGCACCCGGACTAGCGGAAATCCAGATACGCAGTATTTT. It is translated as CASSTRTSGNPDTQYF.

This clonotype was counted at least ten times. J is TRBJ1-2 and V is TRBV11-2; TRBD1 aligns across 9 bases. Germline CDR1 is SGHAT and CDR2 is FQNNGV. After removal of 1 base from V and 8 bases from J, the junction contained 8 bases not matched to a gene. This CDR3 spans 15 amino acids. The DNA of the CDR3 is TGTGCCAGCAGCTTAGCTTCTGGGACAGGGTTCGGCTACACCTTC. Translated, it gives CASSLASGTGFGYTF.

Ten or more counts support this clonotype. The DNA of the CDR3 is TGTGCCACCAGTGACCCCTCGACTGATCAGCCCCAGCATTTT. Amino acids: CATSDPSTDQPQHF. The rearrangement joins TRBV24-1 to TRBJ1-5; D remains unclear. The germline CDR1 and CDR2 sequences are KGHDR and SFDVKD. Trimming removed 4 bases at V and 5 bases at J, with 11 bases between. The CDR3 is 14 amino acids.

This clonotype was observed many times. V gene TRBV6-2 or TRBV6-3 combines with J gene TRBJ2-1; D is unclear. Germline lookup yields CDR1 MNHEY and CDR2 SVGEGT. The CDR3 has 13 residues. The V end was cut by 0 bases, the J end by 7 bases, with 7 bases between. The CDR3: CASSYSKGNEQFF. The CDR3 nucleotides are TGTGCCAGCAGTTACTCGAAAGGGAATGAGCAGTTCTTC.

This clonotype has only a few counts. The chain recombines TRBV19 with TRBJ2-1; 7 nucleotides match TRBD2. The V gene's germline CDR1 is LNHDA and CDR2 SQIVND (reference sequence). J lost 0 bases, V lost 3 bases, and 5 bases had no gene match. This CDR3 contains 16 residues. CDR3 sequence: CASSIGSGNSYNEQFF. As DNA, the CDR3 is TGTGCCAGTAGTATTGGGAGCGGGAACTCCTACAATGAGCAGTTCTTC.

The V gene is TRBV19, the J gene TRBJ2-1, with D maybe TRBD2 (6 bases). Deletions cut 9 bases from V and 6 bases from J, with 24 bases between. Per germline, CDR1 LNHDA and CDR2 SQIVND (reference sequence). The CDR3 covers 16 residues. CDR3 DNA: TGTGCCAGCGCCCAGGAGGGTGGGGCGCGGTCCAATGAGCAGTTCTTC. Translation: CASAQEGGARSNEQFF.

This clonotype appeared many times. The chain couples TRBV7-2 to TRBJ2-1; D not resolved. Germline V gene sequence: CDR1 SGHTA, CDR2 FQGNSA. V lost 5 bases and J lost 9, with 8 bases in between. This CDR3 is 11 amino acids long. Here the CDR3 DNA reads TGTGCCAGCAGCCGCGACGGTGAGCAGTTCTTC. It encodes CASSRDGEQFF.

This chain uses TRBV6-1 with TRBJ1-4, with D maybe TRBD1 (5 bases). This CDR3 has 15 amino acids. V was cut by 7 bases and J by 7 bases, with 19 bases left in between. The V gene's germline CDR1 is MNHNS and CDR2 SASEGT. This chain's CDR3 is CASMESRDAVEKLFF. In DNA, the CDR3 is TGTGCCAGCATGGAGTCCCGGGACGCGGTTGAAAAACTGTTTTTT.

This clonotype occurred many times. The V gene is TRBV29-1, the J gene TRBJ2-7; weak D call: TRBD2 (5 bases). The CDR3 length is 13 residues. CDR1 SQVTM and CDR2 ANQGSEA come from the germline V gene. Trimming removed 6 bases at V and 1 base at J, with 13 bases between. The CDR3 DNA is TGCAGCGTCTCCGGACTTGGATCCTACGAGCAGTACTTC. Amino acid sequence: CSVSGLGSYEQYF.

The V and J genes are TRBV18 and TRBJ2-7; D is possibly TRBD1 (6 bases). The length of the CDR3 is 15 residues. Trimming left V 0 bases short and J 0 bases short, with 9 bases between. Germline CDR1 and CDR2: KGHSH and LQKENI. The CDR3 sequence: CASSPPGHGSYEQYF. DNA for the CDR3: TGTGCCAGCTCACCACCGGGACATGGCTCCTACGAGCAGTACTTC.

This clonotype was found many times. The CDR3 region is CASSLGAGSEQFF. For the CDR3, the DNA is TGCGCCAGCAGCTTGGGGGCTGGCAGTGAGCAGTTCTTC. This chain connects TRBV5-1 to TRBJ2-1; D unresolved. Germline V CDR1 and CDR2: SGHRS, YFSETQ. This CDR3 is built from 13 residues. The V end was cut by 0 bases, the J end by 9 bases, with 10 bases between.

CDR3 DNA: TGTGCCAGCAGTTGGGACTTTTCGAACTATGGCTACACCTTC. It is translated as CASSWDFSNYGYTF. The chain carries TRBV6-9 and TRBJ1-2; D is possibly TRBD1 (5 bases). Germline lookup yields CDR1 MNHGY and CDR2 SVAAGI. The CDR3 spans 14 residues. With 4 bases removed from V and 2 bases from J, the gap between germline ends came to 11 bases.

This clonotype was observed at least ten times. The CDR3 reads CASSHSTGGEQYF. In DNA form, the CDR3 reads TGTGCCAGCAGCCATAGCACAGGGGGCGAGCAGTACTTC. The chain uses TRBV3-1 and TRBJ2-7, with TRBD1 identical over 8 bases. This CDR3 is 13 amino acids long. CDR1 and CDR2 (germline): LGHDT, YNNKEL (reference sequence). The ends lost 3 bases at V and 6 bases at J; junction bases unmatched: 4.

This clonotype was seen at least ten times. The chain is built from TRBV28 and TRBJ2-5; D tentatively fits TRBD1 or TRBD2 (5 bases each). Germline V gives CDR1 MDHEN, CDR2 SYDVKM. The length of the CDR3 is 14 residues. The V and J ends lost 5 bases and 4 bases respectively, with 14 bases between them. The CDR3: CASSGDGSRETQYF. In DNA form, the CDR3 reads TGTGCCAGCAGTGGGGACGGCTCGAGAGAGACCCAGTACTTC.

This clonotype showed up many times. This chain joins TRBV18 and TRBJ2-7; D gene uncertain. Looked up from germline, CDR1 is KGHSH and CDR2 is LQKENI. V was trimmed by 0 bases and J by 2 bases, leaving 8 bases between them. The CDR3 runs 14 residues. As DNA, the CDR3 is TGTGCCAGCTCACCACCCGCACGAGCCTACGAGCAGTACTTC. This sequence encodes CASSPPARAYEQYF.

This clonotype turned up a few times. The chain has TRBV7-9 and TRBJ1-1; D is unclear. Trimming stripped 6 bases from V and 0 bases from J, with 8 bases between. Per germline, CDR1 SEHNR and CDR2 FQNEAQ (reference sequence). This CDR3 is 13 amino acids long. The DNA for the CDR3 is TGTGCCAGCAGTAAAAACTTGAACACTGAAGCTTTCTTT. Its protein is CASSKNLNTEAFF.

This chain links TRBV7-8 with TRBJ1-2; 7 positions agree with TRBD1. In germline, CDR1 is SGHVS, CDR2 FQNEAQ. The CDR3 is made up of 14 amino acids. V shed 5 bases, J shed 7 bases, and the junction held 10 bases outside the gene matches. CDR3 protein: CASSHQTGYSGYTF. CDR3 DNA sequence: TGTGCCAGCAGCCACCAGACAGGGTACAGTGGCTACACCTTC.

This clonotype has at least ten counts. J is TRBJ2-7 and V is TRBV30, with 7 bases aligning to TRBD1. V shed 1 base, J shed 3 bases, and the junction held 9 bases outside the gene matches. Looked up from germline, CDR1 is GTSNPN and CDR2 is SVGIG (reference sequence). The CDR3 loop spans 15 amino acids. The CDR3 DNA follows: TGTGCCTGGAGTGGAGGTTGGGACAGAATCTACGAGCAGTACTTC. It yields the protein CAWSGGWDRIYEQYF.

This clonotype was picked up many times. The rearrangement joins TRBV27 to TRBJ1-1, with D possibly being TRBD1 (5 bases). The CDR3 totals 14 residues. Trimming took 0 bases from V and 4 from J, leaving 9 bases between them. Germline loops: CDR1 MNHEY, CDR2 SMNVEV (reference sequence). CDR3 loop: CASSLSWGGTEAFF. In nucleotides, the CDR3 is TGTGCCAGCAGTTTATCATGGGGGGGCACTGAAGCTTTCTTT.

Details on this clonotype: A much larger clone sits a single nucleotide away, making a read error possible. The chain carries TRBV14 and TRBJ1-1, with a possible D match to TRBD1 (5 bases). The CDR3 is 15 amino acids. Germline CDR1 is SGHDN and CDR2 is FVKESK. CDR3 bases: TGTGCCAGCAGCTTGGACGGGGGAATGAACACTGGAGCTTTCTTT. Its protein is CASSLDGGMNTGAFF.